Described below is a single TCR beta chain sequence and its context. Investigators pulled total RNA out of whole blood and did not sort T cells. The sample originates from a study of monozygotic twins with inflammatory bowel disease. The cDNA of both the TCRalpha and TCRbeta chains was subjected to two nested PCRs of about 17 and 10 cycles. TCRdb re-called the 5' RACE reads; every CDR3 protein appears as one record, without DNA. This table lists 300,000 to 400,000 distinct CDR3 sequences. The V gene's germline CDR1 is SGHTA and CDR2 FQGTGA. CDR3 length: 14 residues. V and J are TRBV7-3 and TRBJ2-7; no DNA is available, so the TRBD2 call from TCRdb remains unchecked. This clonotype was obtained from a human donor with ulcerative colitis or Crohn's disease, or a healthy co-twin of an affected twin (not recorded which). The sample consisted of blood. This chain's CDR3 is CASSSTGTSDEQYF.